This T cell receptor beta chain originates from a study of CD8+CD57+ T cells in acquired aplastic anemia (dated by TCRdb to the late 2010s). With respect to the entire study: A mean of approximately 2.9 ug of DNA, ranging from about 0.2 to 27.4 ug, was extracted from sorted CD4+ and CD8+ cells. CD8+CD57+ expansion was defined as frequency above the mean frequency observed in healthy subjects.

Trimming accounts for 9 bases at V and 2 bases at J, while the number of junction bases matched to no gene is 8. Spanning cysteine to phenylalanine, the CDR3 consists of 15 amino acids. The kept DNA is CDR3 alone, 45 bases in frame from the first base. Taken from the germline V gene (reference sequence), the CDR1 and CDR2 loops are LNHNV and YYDKDF. TCR beta VDJ combination and CDR3 sequence profiling used genomic DNA as the template. TCR repertoire sequencing was run on an Illumina HiSeq 2000. The paper's processing steps were these. Repertoire assessment relied on Simpson's diversity index, CDR3 size and DJ length profiles, and TRBV/TRBJ rearrangement plots. The most abundant DNA sequence in the deep sequencing data was taken as the immunodominant clone. CDR3 amino acid sequences were checked for sharing between subjects and were compared against published repertoires and the VDJdb database. The public sequencing data were trimmed at Q25 with fastp and processed into clonotypes with MiXCR by TCRdb, which kept only in-frame beta chains. All rows with the same CDR3 protein become a single entry with the most common DNA and genes. The V and J calls were not made by the authors but by TCRdb's processing. This sample lists about 160,000 distinct CDR3 sequences; around 50% were detected once. The ten largest account for approximately 3% of the sample.

As for this clonotype: Its antigen has not been determined. No base quality values were provided; no much bigger clone lies one nucleotide off.

Expansion of CD8+CD57+ cells had been shown by flow cytometry in the patients chosen for sequencing. All patients had severe acquired aplastic anemia diagnosed by International Study of Aplastic Anemia and Agranulocytosis and Camitta criteria. At the time blood was sampled, none of the patients had received any therapy. In the study, sorted CD4+ and CD8+ blood T cells from patients with severe aplastic anemia and from healthy subjects underwent deep sequencing of TCR repertoires. Patients were enrolled under clinicaltrials.gov protocols 00001620, 01623167, 00001397, 00071045, 00081523 and 00961064 in the USA. Ficoll-Paque density gradient centrifugation was used to isolate peripheral blood mononuclear cells. CD4+ and CD8+ T cells were sorted by FACS or magnetic beads before DNA extraction. Results and caveats for the whole study, not just this receptor: Between patients and healthy controls, no significant difference in CD8+ Simpson's diversity was found (P=0.060). Around 30 CD8+ CDR3 sequences were found to be shared between patients and controls, but these sequences appeared to be highly expressed in patients and within the immunodominant clones of the patients.

The specimen was sorted CD4+, CD8+, or CD8+CD57+ T cells (not recorded which) from PBMCs. The TCR was taken from a human donor with aplastic anemia. The rearranged segments are TRBV15 and TRBJ2-5, and TRBD2 aligns with 11 junction nucleotides. The CDR3 corresponds to CATRVTSGGQETQYF. The DNA sequence is given as TGTGCCACTCGAGTTACTAGCGGGGGACAAGAGACCCAGTACTTC.